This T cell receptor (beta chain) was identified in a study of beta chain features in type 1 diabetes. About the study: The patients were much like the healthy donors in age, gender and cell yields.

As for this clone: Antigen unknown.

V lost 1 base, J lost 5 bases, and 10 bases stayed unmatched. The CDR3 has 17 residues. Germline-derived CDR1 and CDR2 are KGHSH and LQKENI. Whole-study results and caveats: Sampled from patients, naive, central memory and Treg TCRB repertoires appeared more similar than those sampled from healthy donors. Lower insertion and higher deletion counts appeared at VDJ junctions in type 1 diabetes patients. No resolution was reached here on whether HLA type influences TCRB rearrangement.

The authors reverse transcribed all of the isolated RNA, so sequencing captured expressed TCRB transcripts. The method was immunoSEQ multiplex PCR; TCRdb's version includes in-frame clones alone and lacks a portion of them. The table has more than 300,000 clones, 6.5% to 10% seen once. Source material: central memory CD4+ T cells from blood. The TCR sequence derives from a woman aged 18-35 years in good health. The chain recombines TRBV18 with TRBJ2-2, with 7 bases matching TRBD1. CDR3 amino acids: CASSPRVTTGETGELFF. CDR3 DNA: TGTGCCAGCTCACCACGTGTCACAACAGGGGAAACCGGGGAGCTGTTTTTT.